This record concerns one T cell receptor (beta chain) sequence. Its antigen is currently unknown. The sample belongs to a study of T cells after posttransplantation cyclophosphamide. Study observations and caveats: TRB clonality was highly associated with recipient CMV seropositivity and reactivation. Later blood repertoires were often dominated by clones from the donor CD8+ memory compartment. Blood and skin or GI T cell repertoires showed limited TRB overlap.

Per the germline V gene, CDR1 is SGHTA and CDR2 is FQGNSA. The CDR3 covers 13 residues. V lost 3 bases, J lost 7 bases, and 7 bases lay in between. The data were produced by immunoSEQ multiplex PCR, yet TCRdb's version contains in-frame clones alone and is incomplete. The sample lists about 53,000 clones, about 82% seen once, with around 2.8% in the top ten. The rearrangement links TRBV7-2 to TRBJ1-6; D is undetermined. This receptor was taken from a man aged 25 to 40 with a blood cancer, CMV-positive, and with a related stem cell donor. Sample: PBMCs. The chain's CDR3 is CASSFWRNSPLHF. The DNA of the CDR3 is TGTGCCAGCAGCTTCTGGAGGAATTCACCCCTCCACTTT.